This T cell receptor (beta chain) appears in the sequencing data of a study of patients and donors after allogeneic stem cell transplantation. MiXCR was run by TCRdb on the RT-PCR reads, yielding one entry per CDR3 protein. Found here are around 90,000 distinct CDR3 sequences, roughly 43% of them singletons; the top ten hold approximately 66%. This CDR3 spans 14 amino acids. The V and J ends lost 5 bases and 7 bases, in that order; junction bases with no gene match: 6. V usage is TRBV12-3 or TRBV12-4 and J usage is TRBJ2-1, with TRBD1 matching 9 bases. Sequenced: blood, either unsorted or a sorted T cell fraction (not recorded which). This clonotype was sampled from a human donor who was either an allogeneic HSCT recipient or a stem cell or donor lymphocyte infusion donor (not recorded which). It is not recorded whose cells these are; they may come from a transplant donor. CDR3 sequence: CASSPGTGWNEQFF. CDR3 in DNA: TGTGCCAGCAGTCCTGGGACAGGGTGGAATGAGCAGTTCTTC.